This T cell receptor beta chain was found in a study of T cells in tuberculosis. Findings and caveats of the study: Smaller distances to GMM-specific TCRs suggested their expansion in active tuberculosis.

Looked up from germline, CDR1 is SGHTA and CDR2 is FQGNSA. The length of the CDR3 is 14 residues. Trimming stripped 2 bases from V and 5 bases from J, with 10 bases between. This table comes from immunoSEQ multiplex PCR, and its TCRdb copy is limited to in-frame clones, with some not included. The table lists 25,000 or so clones, about 90% of them singletons. As concerns this clone: Its antigen remains unknown.

This TCR came from a donor between 10 and 35 years old with latent tuberculosis or without tuberculosis infection. The gene calls are TRBV7-2 and TRBJ1-5; possible D gene TRBD1, 6 bases. Sequencing was done on a sample of PBMCs. CDR3 region: CASSLRQADQPQHF. As DNA, the CDR3 is TGTGCCAGCAGCTTAAGACAGGCCGATCAGCCCCAGCATTTT. The variable domain in full, with the rest retrieved from reference TRBV7-2 and TRBJ1-5, is GAGVSQSPSNKVTEKGKDVELRCDPISGHTALYWYRQSLGQGLEFLIYFQGNSAPDKSGLPSDRFSAERTGGSVSTLTIQRTQQEDSAVYLCASSLRQADQPQHFGDGTRLSIL.